This T cell receptor beta chain was identified in a study of cytomegalovirus exposure and HLA in healthy donors. Whole-study findings and limits: Later analysis demonstrated an association between a missense DCLRE1C variant and TCR beta V- and J-gene trimming.

The PCR contained 60 Vbeta and 13 Jbeta primers. Assay: immunoSEQ multiplex PCR; the TCRdb copy retains only in-frame clones and omits some. The sample includes approximately 160,000 clones, more than 65% seen only once; the top ten take approximately 1.2%. Germline assignment: CDR1 GTSNPN and CDR2 SVGIG (reference sequence). Trimming removed 4 bases at V and 4 bases at J, with 7 bases between. The CDR3 is made up of 11 amino acids. About this clone: Antigen specificity is unknown.

Sequences were obtained from PBMCs. The gene calls are TRBV30 and TRBJ2-5; maybe TRBD2 (5 bases). The clonotype was recovered from a man aged 50 to 60 in good health and CMV-seropositive. CDR3 nucleotides: TGTGCCTGGAATCGGGGAGAGACCCAGTACTTC. Translated: CAWNRGETQYF.